One and the same sample provided the 7 T cell receptor beta chains below, sequenced in a study of spatial heterogeneity in lung cancer. Time point defined: blood at routine non-recurrence follow-up after resection. Unsorted whole RNA from tumor, nontumor lung or frozen PBMC underwent sequencing. Each CDR3 protein gets one entry after TCRdb re-called the 5' RACE reads with MiXCR. The table includes about 52,000 distinct CDR3 sequences, roughly 7.4% detected once. Source: PBMCs, taken at follow-up. The receptor set was obtained from a female donor with early-stage non-small cell lung cancer.

The chain uses TRBV30 and TRBJ1-1; no definite D call. CDR1 is GTSNPN and CDR2 is SVGIG in the germline V gene (reference sequence). Trimming took 4 bases from V and 1 from J, leaving 7 bases between them. There are 12 residues in the CDR3. CDR3 sequence (DNA): TGTGCCTGGAAGGCGAGGAACACTGAAGCTTTCTTT. Amino acids: CAWKARNTEAFF.

The chain joins TRBV5-1 to TRBJ2-1, with D possibly matching TRBD2 (5 bases). Deletions cut 0 bases from V and 3 bases from J, with 13 bases between. This CDR3 comprises 16 residues. Germline-derived CDR1 and CDR2 are SGHRS and YFSETQ. The CDR3 DNA reads TGCGCCAGCAGCTTGGGCGGGCAGCTGTACTACAATGAGCAGTTCTTC. Translated: CASSLGGQLYYNEQFF.

This clonotype appeared many times. The chain has TRBV7-2 and TRBJ2-3; TRBD2 aligns across 11 bases. V lost 2 bases to trimming and J lost 3 bases; unmatched junction nucleotides: 16. The CDR3 loop spans 20 amino acids. Germline CDR1 SGHTA, CDR2 FQGNSA. CDR3 in amino acids: CASSLRVAGGPFGKTDTQYF. DNA of the CDR3: TGTGCCAGCAGCTTAAGGGTAGCGGGGGGGCCTTTCGGTAAGACAGATACGCAGTATTTT. The entire variable domain, with the rest obtained from reference TRBV7-2 and TRBJ2-3, is as follows: GAGVSQSPSNKVTEKGKDVELRCDPISGHTALYWYRQSLGQGLEFLIYFQGNSAPDKSGLPSDRFSAERTGGSVSTLTIQRTQQEDSAVYLCASSLRVAGGPFGKTDTQYFGPGTRLTVL.

CDR3 region: CSASSGNNEQFF. DNA of the CDR3: TGCAGTGCTAGTTCCGGGAACAATGAGCAGTTCTTC. The chain employs TRBV20-1 and TRBJ2-1, with a possible D match to TRBD2 (5 bases). There are 12 residues in the CDR3. Per the germline V gene, CDR1 is DFQATT and CDR2 is SNEGSKA (reference sequence). V gave up 3 bases and J gave up 5 bases, with 8 bases separating them.

This chain joins TRBV4-2 and TRBJ2-7; 10 bases agree with TRBD1. Unmatched junction bases numbered 9, after V lost 4 bases and J lost 0 bases. The V gene's germline CDR1 is LGHNA and CDR2 YNFKEQ. This CDR3 comprises 17 residues. This CDR3 reads CASSRATGTGDSYEQYF. The CDR3 nucleotides are TGTGCCAGCAGCCGCGCCACCGGGACAGGGGACTCCTACGAGCAGTACTTC.

This clonotype was observed at least ten times. A junction end diverges from the germline sequence, so it may reflect a read error. The chain links TRBV6-6 to TRBJ1-4; D not certain. Per germline, CDR1 MNHNY and CDR2 SVGAGI (reference sequence). The length of the CDR3 is 14 residues. CDR3 residues: CASSYGVTSEKLFF. The CDR3 nucleotides are TGTGCCAGCAGTTACGGGGTCACTAGTGAAAAACTGTTTTTT.

This clonotype was observed many times. The chain has TRBV7-2 and TRBJ2-3; D ambiguous. The CDR3 runs 14 residues. V lost 3 bases to trimming and J lost 0 bases, with 7 bases between them. Per the germline V gene, CDR1 is SGHTA and CDR2 is FQGNSA. The CDR3 DNA follows: TGTGCCAGCAGCTTGGGTCTTAGCACAGATACGCAGTATTTT. It translates to CASSLGLSTDTQYF.